The T cell receptor (beta chain) under discussion was sequenced for a study of T cell repertoires in cytomegalovirus infection (dated by TCRdb to between 2018 and 2021). Some background on the complete study: The peptide stimulations were aimed at well-studied HLA-B-restricted epitopes as well as recently identified HLA-C-restricted CMV epitopes, whose presentation resists viral immunomodulation. Because public TCR beta signatures pointed to carriage of CMV infection together with the matching HLA type, the HLA type of each donor mattered for the analysis.

This specimen's treatment or condition label, interpreted: in vitro stimulation with specific CMV peptide epitopes to enrich CMV-specific T cells. The CDR3 goes from the cysteine to the phenylalanine over 12 residues. This entry keeps only the CDR3 DNA: 36 bases, framed from base 1. Trimming removed 8 bases from V and 5 bases from J, leaving 9 bases between the germline ends. The instrument given in TCRdb is Illumina HiSeq 1500. TCRdb applied fastp at Q25 and MiXCR to the public reads, then kept only in-frame beta chains. Each entry merges the rows of one CDR3 protein and shows their most common DNA and genes. In all, the sample holds around 500,000 distinct CDR3 sequences, and roughly 46% of those were seen once. About 39% of the sample comes from the top ten. For this clonotype: Its antigen specificity is not known. The sample holds no much larger clone one base away, and base qualities are not on file.

Study-wide findings and limitations: The ex vivo response was dominated by HLA-C-restricted CMV-specific TCR beta clonotypes, and the single most frequent clonotype in two of eight donors was supplied by these HLA-C-restricted clonotypes. In both this cohort and an independent roughly 350-donor cohort, the cumulative frequency of public TCR beta family members distinguished carriers of CMV infection plus the relevant HLA type.

This receptor was taken from a human donor in good health (CMV status not recorded). Some clones in this sample may be carry-over from other donors' samples. Recombination joined TRBV12-3 or TRBV12-4 with TRBJ2-2, with the D call tentatively TRBD1 or TRBD2, each fitting 5 bases. Here the sequenced sample was cultured PBMCs, taken from culture after CMV antigen stimulation. The nucleotides read TGTGCCAGCCCTGGGGGTACCGGGGAGCTGTTTTTT. Translated, this gives CASPGGTGELFF.